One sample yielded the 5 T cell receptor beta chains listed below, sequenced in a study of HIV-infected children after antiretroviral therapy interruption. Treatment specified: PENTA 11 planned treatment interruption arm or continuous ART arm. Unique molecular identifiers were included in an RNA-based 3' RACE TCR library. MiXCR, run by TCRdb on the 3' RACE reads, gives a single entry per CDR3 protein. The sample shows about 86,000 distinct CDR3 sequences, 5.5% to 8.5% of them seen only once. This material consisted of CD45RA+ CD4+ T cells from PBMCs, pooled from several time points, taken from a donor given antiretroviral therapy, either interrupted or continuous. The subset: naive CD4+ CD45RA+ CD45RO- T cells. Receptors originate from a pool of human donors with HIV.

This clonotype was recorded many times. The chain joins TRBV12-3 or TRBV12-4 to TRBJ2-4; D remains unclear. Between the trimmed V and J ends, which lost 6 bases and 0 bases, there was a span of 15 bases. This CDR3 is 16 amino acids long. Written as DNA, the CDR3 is TGTGCCAGCAGCCGGTTTGGGAACCTAGCCAAAAACATTCAGTACTTC. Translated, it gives CASSRFGNLAKNIQYF.

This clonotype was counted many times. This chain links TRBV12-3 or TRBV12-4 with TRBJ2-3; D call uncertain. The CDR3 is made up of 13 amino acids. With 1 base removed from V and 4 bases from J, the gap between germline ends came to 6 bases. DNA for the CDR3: TGTGCCAGCAGTTTAGGGTCGGCAGATACGCAGTATTTT. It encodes CASSLGSADTQYF.

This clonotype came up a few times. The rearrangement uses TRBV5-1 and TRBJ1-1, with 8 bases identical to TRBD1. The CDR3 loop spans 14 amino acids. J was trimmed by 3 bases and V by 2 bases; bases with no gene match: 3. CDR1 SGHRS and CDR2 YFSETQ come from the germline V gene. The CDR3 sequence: CASSFPDRDTEAFF. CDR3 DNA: TGCGCCAGCAGCTTTCCGGACAGGGACACTGAAGCTTTCTTT.

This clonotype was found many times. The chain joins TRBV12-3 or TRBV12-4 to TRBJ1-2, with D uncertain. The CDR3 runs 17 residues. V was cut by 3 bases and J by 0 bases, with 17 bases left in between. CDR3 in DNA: TGTGCCAGCAGTTTTGGACTTCGGGGTGCCGCTAACTATGGCTACACCTTC. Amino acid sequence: CASSFGLRGAANYGYTF.

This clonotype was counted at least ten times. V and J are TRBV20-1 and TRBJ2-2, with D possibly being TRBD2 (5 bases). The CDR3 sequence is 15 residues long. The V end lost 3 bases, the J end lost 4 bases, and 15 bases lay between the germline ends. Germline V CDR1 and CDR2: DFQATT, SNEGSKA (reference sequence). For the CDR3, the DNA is TGCAGTGCTAGCCAACTAGGACGAGCCACCGGGGAGCTGTTTTTT. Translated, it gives CSASQLGRATGELFF.